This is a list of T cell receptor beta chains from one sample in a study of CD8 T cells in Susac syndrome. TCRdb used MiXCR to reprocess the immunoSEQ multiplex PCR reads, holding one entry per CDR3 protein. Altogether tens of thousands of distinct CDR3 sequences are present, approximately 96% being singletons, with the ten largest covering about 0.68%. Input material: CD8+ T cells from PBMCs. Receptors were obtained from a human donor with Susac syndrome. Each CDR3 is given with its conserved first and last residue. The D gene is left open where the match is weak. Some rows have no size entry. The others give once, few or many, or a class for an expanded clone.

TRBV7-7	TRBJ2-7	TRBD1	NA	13	TGTGCTAGCAGCCCTGGACAGGGATACGAGCAGTACTTC	CASSPGQGYEQYF
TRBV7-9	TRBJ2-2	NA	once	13	TGTGCCAGCAGCTCAGAGAACACCGGGGAGCTGTTTTTT	CASSSENTGELFF
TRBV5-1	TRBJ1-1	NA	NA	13	TGCGCCAGCAGCGACGCAGGGGTGACTGAAGCTTTCTTT	CASSDAGVTEAFF
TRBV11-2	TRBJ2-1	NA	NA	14	TGTGCCAGCAGCTTGGACACCCCGTACAATGAGCAGTTCTTC	CASSLDTPYNEQFF
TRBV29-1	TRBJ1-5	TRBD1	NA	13	TGCAGCGTCGGACAGGGAAGCAATCAGCCCCAGCATTTT	CSVGQGSNQPQHF
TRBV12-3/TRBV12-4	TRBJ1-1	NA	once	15	TGTGCCAGCAGTTCCGGGATGGAGACGAACACTGAAGCTTTCTTT	CASSSGMETNTEAFF
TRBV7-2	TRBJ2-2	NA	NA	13	TGTGCCAGCAGCGCCTCCCTCACCGGGGAGCTGTTTTTT	CASSASLTGELFF
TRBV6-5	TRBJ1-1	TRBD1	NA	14	TGTGCCAGCAGCCGGGACAGAGCTAGGACTGAAGCTTTCTTT	CASSRDRARTEAFF
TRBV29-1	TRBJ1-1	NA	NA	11	TGCAGCGTGACTTTGAACACTGAAGCTTTCTTT	CSVTLNTEAFF
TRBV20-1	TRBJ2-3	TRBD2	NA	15	TGCAGTGCTAGAGATCGACTAGCGGGGGAGGCTACGCAGTATTTT	CSARDRLAGEATQYF
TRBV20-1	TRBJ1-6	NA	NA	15	TGCAGTGCTAGGGGCCACGGGGGAAGTAATTCACCCCTCCACTTT	CSARGHGGSNSPLHF
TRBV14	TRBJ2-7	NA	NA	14	TGTGCCAGCAGCCAAGGAGAGGGGGGGTACGAGCAGTACTTC	CASSQGEGGYEQYF
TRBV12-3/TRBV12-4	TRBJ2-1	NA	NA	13	TGTGCCAGCAGTGTTAGGGTGGGGAATGAGCAGTTCTTC	CASSVRVGNEQFF
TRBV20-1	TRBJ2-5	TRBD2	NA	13	TGCAGTGCTCATTCTACTAGCGGAGAGACCCAGTACTTC	CSAHSTSGETQYF
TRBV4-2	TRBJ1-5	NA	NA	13	TGTGCCAGCAGCCAAGATTATGGCCAGCCCCAGCATTTT	CASSQDYGQPQHF
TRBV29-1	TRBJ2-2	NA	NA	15	TGCAGCGTACGAATAGAAATTACTCCCACCGGGGAGCTGTTTTTT	CSVRIEITPTGELFF
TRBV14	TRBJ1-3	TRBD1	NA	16	TGTGCCAGCAGCCTCGGACAGGGTAACTCTGGAAACACCATATATTTT	CASSLGQGNSGNTIYF
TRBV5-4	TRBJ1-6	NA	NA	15	TGTGCCAGCAGCTCAGGCGACAGGACAGATTCACCCCTCCACTTT	CASSSGDRTDSPLHF
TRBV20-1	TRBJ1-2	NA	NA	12	TGCAGTTCGGGCGGGCGCGGTTATGGCTACACCTTC	CSSGGRGYGYTF
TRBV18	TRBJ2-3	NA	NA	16	TGTGCCAGCTCACCACCTTCGGGGTCCAGCACAGATACGCAGTATTTT	CASSPPSGSSTDTQYF
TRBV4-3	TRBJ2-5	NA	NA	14	TGCGCCAGCAGCCCAGGACAGTTGGAAGGGACCCAGTACTTC	CASSPGQLEGTQYF
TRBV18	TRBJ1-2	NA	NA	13	TGTGCCAGCTCACCACCGGCAGGCTATGGCTACACCTTC	CASSPPAGYGYTF
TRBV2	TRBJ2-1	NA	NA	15	TGTGCCAGCAGCCGGGGACACATCTCCTACAATGAGCAGTTCTTC	CASSRGHISYNEQFF
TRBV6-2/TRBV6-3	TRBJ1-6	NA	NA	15	TGTGCCAGCATTGAGCAGAGCTCCTATAATTCACCCCTCCACTTT	CASIEQSSYNSPLHF
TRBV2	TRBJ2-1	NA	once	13	TGTGCCAGCAGTTACTCCGAGGGCAATGAGCAGTTCTTC	CASSYSEGNEQFF
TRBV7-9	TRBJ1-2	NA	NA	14	TGTGCCAGCAGCTTATCCATAAGGGAGGAAGGCTACACCTTC	CASSLSIREEGYTF
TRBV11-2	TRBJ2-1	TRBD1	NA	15	TGTGCCAGCAGCTCGGGACAGAGCCCCACCAATGAGCAGTTCTTC	CASSSGQSPTNEQFF
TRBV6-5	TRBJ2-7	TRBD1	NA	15	TGTGCCAGCAGTTACCAACAGGGGAGCGGCTACGAGCAGTACTTC	CASSYQQGSGYEQYF
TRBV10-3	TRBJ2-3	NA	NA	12	TGTGCCATCAAGGCGCGGGCAATGACGCAGTATTTT	CAIKARAMTQYF
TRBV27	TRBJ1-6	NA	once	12	TGTGCCAGCAGTCCACAGCGATCACCCCTCCACTTT	CASSPQRSPLHF
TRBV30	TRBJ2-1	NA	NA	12	TGTGCCTGGAGTGTAACCAGGGCTTCGCAGTTCTTC	CAWSVTRASQFF
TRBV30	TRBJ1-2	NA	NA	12	TGTGCCTACCAACGGTTTAACTATGGCTACACCTTC	CAYQRFNYGYTF
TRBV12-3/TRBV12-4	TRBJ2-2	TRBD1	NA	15	TGTGCCAGCAGTTTCTCAGGGGGCCAGGCCGGGGAGCTGTTTTTT	CASSFSGGQAGELFF
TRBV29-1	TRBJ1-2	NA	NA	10	TGCAGCGCGGACCTCTATGGCTACACCTTC	CSADLYGYTF
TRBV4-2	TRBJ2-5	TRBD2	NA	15	TGTGCCAGCAGCCAAGAGACTAGCCGACAAGAGACCCAGTACTTC	CASSQETSRQETQYF
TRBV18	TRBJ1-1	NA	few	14	TGTGCCAGCTCACCACCTGGGGTGAACACTGAAGCTTTCTTT	CASSPPGVNTEAFF
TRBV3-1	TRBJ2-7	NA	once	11	TGTGCCAGCAGCCAAGGCCCCCAGCAGTACTTC	CASSQGPQQYF
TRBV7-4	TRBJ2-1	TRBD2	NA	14	TGTGCCAGCAGCCTCGGGACTAGCGGGGGTGAGCAGTTCTTC	CASSLGTSGGEQFF
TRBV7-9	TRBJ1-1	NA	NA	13	TGTGCCAGCAGCCCGCCAGGGAAAAACGAAGCTTTCTTT	CASSPPGKNEAFF
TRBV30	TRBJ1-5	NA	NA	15	TGTGCCTGGAGTCGCCCCGGGACTCAGAATCAGCCCCAGCATTTT	CAWSRPGTQNQPQHF
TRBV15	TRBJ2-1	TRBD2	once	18	TGTGCCACCAGCAGAGATCGGACCCGACTAGCGGGGGGCAATGAGCAGTTCTTC	CATSRDRTRLAGGNEQFF
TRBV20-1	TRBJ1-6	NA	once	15	TGCAGTGCGGTTTCCGTCGTGGGGGCGGGTTCACCCCTCCACTTT	CSAVSVVGAGSPLHF
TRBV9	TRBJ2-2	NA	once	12	TGTGCCAGCAGCGTGGGCACCGGGGAGCTGTTTTTT	CASSVGTGELFF
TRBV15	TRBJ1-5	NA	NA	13	TGTGCCACCACCGGACATGGAGGTCAGCCCCAGCATTTT	CATTGHGGQPQHF
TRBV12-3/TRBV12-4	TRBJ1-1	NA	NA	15	TGTGCCAGCAGTTTAGCCTCACAGGGAAGCACTGAAGCTTTCTTT	CASSLASQGSTEAFF
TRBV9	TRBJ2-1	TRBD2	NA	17	TGTGCCAGCAGCGTAGAGAGCGGGGGGGGGTTTTACAATGAGCAGTTCTTC	CASSVESGGGFYNEQFF